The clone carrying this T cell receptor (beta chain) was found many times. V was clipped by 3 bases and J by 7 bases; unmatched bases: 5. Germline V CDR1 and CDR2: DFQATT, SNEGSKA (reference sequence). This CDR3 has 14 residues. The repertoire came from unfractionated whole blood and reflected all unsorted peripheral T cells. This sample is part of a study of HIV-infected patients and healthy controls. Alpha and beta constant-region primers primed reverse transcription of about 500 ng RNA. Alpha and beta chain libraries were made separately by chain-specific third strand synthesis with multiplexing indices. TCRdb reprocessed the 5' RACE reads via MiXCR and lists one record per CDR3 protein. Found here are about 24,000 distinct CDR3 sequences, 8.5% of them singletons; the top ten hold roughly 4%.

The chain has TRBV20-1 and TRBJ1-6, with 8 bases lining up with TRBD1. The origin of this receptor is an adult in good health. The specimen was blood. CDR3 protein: CSASWDRMNSPLHF. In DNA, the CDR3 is TGCAGTGCTAGCTGGGACAGGATGAATTCACCCCTCCACTTT.